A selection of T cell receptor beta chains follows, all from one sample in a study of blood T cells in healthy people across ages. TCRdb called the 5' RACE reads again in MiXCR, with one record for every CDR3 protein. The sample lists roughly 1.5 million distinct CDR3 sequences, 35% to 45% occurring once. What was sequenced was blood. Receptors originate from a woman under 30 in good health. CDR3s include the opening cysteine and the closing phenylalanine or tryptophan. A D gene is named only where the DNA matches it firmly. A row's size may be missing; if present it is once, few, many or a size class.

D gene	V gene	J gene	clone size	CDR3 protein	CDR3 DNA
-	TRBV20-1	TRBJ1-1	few	CSAREDIFNTEAFF	TGCAGTGCTAGGGAAGACATTTTTAACACTGAAGCTTTCTTT
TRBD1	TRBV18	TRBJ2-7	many	CASSPRTGDYEQYF	TGTGCCAGCTCACCGAGGACAGGGGACTACGAGCAGTACTTC
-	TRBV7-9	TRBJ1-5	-	CASSLVGESGRQPQHF	TGTGCCAGCAGCTTAGTGGGGGAGAGTGGTCGTCAGCCCCAGCATTTT
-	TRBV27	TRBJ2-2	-	CASSLQGGELFF	TGTGCCAGCAGTTTACAAGGGGGAGAGCTGTTTTTT
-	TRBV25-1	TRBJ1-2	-	CASSELGANYGYTF	TGTGCCAGCAGTGAATTGGGAGCTAACTATGGCTACACCTTC
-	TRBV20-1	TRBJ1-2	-	CSATGTPYGYTF	TGCAGTGCTACGGGGACTCCCTATGGCTACACCTTC
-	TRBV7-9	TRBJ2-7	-	CASSLRSRLYEQYF	TGTGCCAGCAGCTTAAGATCCAGACTCTACGAGCAGTACTTC
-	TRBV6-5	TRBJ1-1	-	CASSYSIGMNTEAFF	TGTGCCAGCAGTTACTCGATAGGGATGAACACTGAAGCTTTCTTT
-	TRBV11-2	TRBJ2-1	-	CASSLWGTQETQFF	TGTGCCAGCAGCTTATGGGGGACCCAAGAGACCCAGTTCTTC
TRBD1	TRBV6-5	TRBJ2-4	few	CASSYSRTGGFGKNIQYF	TGTGCCAGCAGTTACTCGAGAACAGGGGGCTTTGGCAAAAACATTCAGTACTTC
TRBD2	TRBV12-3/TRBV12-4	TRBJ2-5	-	CASSPGTSGDETQYF	TGTGCCAGCAGTCCTGGGACTAGCGGGGACGAGACCCAGTACTTC
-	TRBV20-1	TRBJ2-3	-	CRIRDVSGTQYF	TGCAGGATCCGGGACGTGTCCGGTACGCAGTATTTT
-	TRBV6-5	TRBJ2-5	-	CASSRHGGTQYF	TGTGCCAGCAGCCGCCACGGAGGGACCCAGTACTTC
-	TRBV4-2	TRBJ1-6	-	CASSPRVENSPLHF	TGTGCCAGCAGCCCCCGCGTTGAGAATTCACCCCTCCACTTT
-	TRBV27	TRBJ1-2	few	CASSPTGGLSYGYTF	TGTGCCAGCAGTCCTACAGGAGGCTTGAGCTATGGCTACACCTTC
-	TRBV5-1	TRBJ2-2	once	CASSLGRTATIGELFF	TGCGCCAGCAGCTTAGGTCGGACGGCGACGATCGGGGAGCTGTTTTTT
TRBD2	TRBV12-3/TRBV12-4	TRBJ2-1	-	CASNTGPSGGAVGGMNEQFF	TGTGCCAGCAACACCGGGCCCAGCGGGGGGGCCGTGGGTGGGATGAATGAGCAGTTCTTC
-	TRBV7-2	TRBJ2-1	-	CASSFPRRGGRPYNEQFF	TGTGCCAGCAGCTTTCCTCGTAGGGGGGGGCGGCCCTACAATGAGCAGTTCTTC
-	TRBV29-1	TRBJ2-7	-	CGVEVKDSYEQYF	TGCGGCGTTGAAGTTAAAGACTCCTACGAGCAGTACTTC
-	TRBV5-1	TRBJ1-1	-	CASSPRGVPSLLEAFF	TGCGCCAGCAGCCCCCGTGGGGTACCCTCTCTCCTTGAAGCTTTCTTT
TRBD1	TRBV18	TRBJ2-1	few	CASSQDRGGHYNEQFF	TGTGCCAGCTCACAAGACAGGGGAGGACACTACAATGAGCAGTTCTTC
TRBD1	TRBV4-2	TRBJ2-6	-	CASSLSGTAFSGANVLTF	TGTGCCAGCAGCCTCTCCGGGACAGCCTTCTCTGGGGCCAACGTCCTGACTTTC
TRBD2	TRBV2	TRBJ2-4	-	CASSGGSPGWDIQYF	TGTGCCAGCTCGGGAGGCTCCCCCGGATGGGACATTCAGTACTTC